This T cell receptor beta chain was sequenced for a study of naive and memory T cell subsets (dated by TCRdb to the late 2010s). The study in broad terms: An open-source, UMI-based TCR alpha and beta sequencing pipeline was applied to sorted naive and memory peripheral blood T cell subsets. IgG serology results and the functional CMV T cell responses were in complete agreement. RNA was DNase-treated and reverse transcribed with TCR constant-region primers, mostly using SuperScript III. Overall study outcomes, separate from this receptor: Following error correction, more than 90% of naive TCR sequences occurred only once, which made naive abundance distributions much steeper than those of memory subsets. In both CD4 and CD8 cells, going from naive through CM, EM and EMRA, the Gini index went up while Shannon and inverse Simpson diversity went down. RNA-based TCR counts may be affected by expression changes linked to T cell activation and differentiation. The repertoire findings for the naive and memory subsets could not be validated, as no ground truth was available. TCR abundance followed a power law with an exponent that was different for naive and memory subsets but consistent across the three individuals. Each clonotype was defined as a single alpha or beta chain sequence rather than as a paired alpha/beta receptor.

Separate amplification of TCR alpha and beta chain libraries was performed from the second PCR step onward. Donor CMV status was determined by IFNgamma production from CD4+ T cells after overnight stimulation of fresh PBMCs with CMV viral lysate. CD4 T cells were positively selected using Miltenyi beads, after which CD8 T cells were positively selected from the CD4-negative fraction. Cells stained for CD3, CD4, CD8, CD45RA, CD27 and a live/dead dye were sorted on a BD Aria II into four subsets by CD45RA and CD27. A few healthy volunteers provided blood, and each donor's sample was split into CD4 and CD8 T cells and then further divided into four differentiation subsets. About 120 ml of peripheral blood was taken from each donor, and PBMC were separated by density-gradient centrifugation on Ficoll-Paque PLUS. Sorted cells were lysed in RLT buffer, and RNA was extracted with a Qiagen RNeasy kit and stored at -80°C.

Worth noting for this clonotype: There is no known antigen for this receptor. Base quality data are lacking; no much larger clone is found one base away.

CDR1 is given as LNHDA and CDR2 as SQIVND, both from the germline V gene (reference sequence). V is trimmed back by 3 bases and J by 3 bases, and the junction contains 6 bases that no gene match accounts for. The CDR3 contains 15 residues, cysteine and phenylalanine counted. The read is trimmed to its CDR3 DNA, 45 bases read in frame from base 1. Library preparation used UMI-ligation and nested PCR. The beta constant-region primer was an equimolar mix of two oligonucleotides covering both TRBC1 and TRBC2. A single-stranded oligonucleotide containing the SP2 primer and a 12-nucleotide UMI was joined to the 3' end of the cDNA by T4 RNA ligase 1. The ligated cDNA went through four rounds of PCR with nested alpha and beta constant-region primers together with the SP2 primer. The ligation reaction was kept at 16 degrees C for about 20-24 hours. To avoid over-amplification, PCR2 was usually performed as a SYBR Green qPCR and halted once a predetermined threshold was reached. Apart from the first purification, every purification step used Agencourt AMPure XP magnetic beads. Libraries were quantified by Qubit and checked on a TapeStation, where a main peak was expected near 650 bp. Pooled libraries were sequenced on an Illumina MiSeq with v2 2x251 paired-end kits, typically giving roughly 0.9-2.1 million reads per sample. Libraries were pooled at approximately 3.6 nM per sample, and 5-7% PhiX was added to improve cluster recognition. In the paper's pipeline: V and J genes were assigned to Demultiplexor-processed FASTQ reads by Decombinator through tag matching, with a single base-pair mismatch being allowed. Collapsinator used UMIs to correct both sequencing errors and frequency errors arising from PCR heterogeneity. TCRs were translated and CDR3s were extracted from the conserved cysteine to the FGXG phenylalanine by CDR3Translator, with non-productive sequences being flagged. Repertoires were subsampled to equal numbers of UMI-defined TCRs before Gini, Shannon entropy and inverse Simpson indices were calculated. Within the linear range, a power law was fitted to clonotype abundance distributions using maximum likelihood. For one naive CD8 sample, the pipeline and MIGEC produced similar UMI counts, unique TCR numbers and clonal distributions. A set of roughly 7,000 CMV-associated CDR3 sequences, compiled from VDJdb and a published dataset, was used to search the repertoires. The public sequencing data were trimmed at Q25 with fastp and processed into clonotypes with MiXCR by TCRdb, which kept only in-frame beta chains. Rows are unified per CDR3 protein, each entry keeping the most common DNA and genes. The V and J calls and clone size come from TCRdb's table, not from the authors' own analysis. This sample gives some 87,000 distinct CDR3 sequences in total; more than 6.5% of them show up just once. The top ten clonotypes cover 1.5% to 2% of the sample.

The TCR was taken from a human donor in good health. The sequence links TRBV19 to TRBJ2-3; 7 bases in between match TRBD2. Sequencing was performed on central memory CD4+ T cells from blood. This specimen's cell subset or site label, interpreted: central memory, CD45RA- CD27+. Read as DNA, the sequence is TGTGCCAGTAGTATCTCCCAGCGGGGAACAGATACGCAGTATTTT. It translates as CASSISQRGTDTQYF.